This T cell receptor beta chain was observed in a study of T cell responses to AZD1222 COVID-19 vaccine (dated by TCRdb to the early 2020s). General notes on the study: A total of over 230 trial participants underwent TCR sequencing, of whom some 210 received two doses of AZD1222 and some 25 received two doses of the MenACWY control vaccine. Trial participants were enrolled into age subgroups of 18-55, 56-69 and 70-plus years, which contained about 150, 27 and 61 TCR-sequenced participants, respectively. The full study reports these points: Participants were mostly white British and included more females than males, and it was suggested by the authors that clonal diversity may have been underestimated. Because no day 14 peak-response samples were available, the repertoires could be characterized only after the peak T cell response. Conclusions about previously exposed vaccinees are limited, since just six AZD1222 recipients were seropositive for SARS-CoV-2 at baseline. The 56-69-year group was small, and its depth increase did not reach significance, likely because of low power. Reportedly, close to half of the unique spike-specific TCRs recognized epitopes lying outside the regions that are mutated in the B.1.351 and B.1.1.7 variants. Spike-specific TCR breadth and depth rose significantly after two AZD1222 doses compared with day 0 and with MenACWY recipients. Vaccine-associated CD4 TCRs spanned the whole spike protein, with dominant responses in regions 160-218 and 743-854.

The sample's time point label is to be understood as: about 28 days (+/-7) after the second vaccine dose. Because spike-specific TCR depth and breadth did not differ between the two schedules, AZD1222 recipients who got a second dose at roughly 4 weeks were pooled with those who got a second dose at roughly 12 weeks. The vaccinee samples were drawn from two UK trials, COV001 and COV002, one of which was a single-blind randomized controlled phase 2/3 trial testing AZD1222 (ChAdOx1 nCoV-19) in healthy adults. Trial participant PBMC samples were collected at day 0 and day 28 after the second dose for TCRbeta chain sequencing. The CDR3 regions of human TCRbeta chains were subjected to immunosequencing. The paper's data handling went like this. Repertoire TCRs were checked for matches against a reference library of SARS-CoV-2-specific TCRs that had been generated using the MIRA antigen-specificity platform. Breadth was defined as the fraction of unique TCRs that were SARS-CoV-2-associated, and depth was defined as the fraction of total T cells that were SARS-CoV-2-associated. Each spike-specific TCR was assigned to its reactive spike region and to a CD4 or CD8 class using the MIRA data. Log10-transformed breadth and depth values were compared by one-way ANOVA with Sidak's multiple comparisons tests. As stored in TCRdb, this immuneACCESS dataset retains in-frame rearrangements with V and J assigned. A fraction of the clones does not appear; measured against another copy, unresolved V genes explain less than half of the discrepancy, and the remainder lacks a known reason. V and J calls plus clone size are reproduced from that table; the DNA served to infer D and trimming. This sample holds about 130,000 clones; roughly 92% were observed only once. About 1.1% of the sample belongs to the ten largest clones.

The germline V gene supplies CDR1 SGHVS and CDR2 FQNEAQ. The CDR3 numbers 16 residues from cysteine through phenylalanine. The sequence is cut down to CDR3 DNA, 48 bases in frame from base 1. The germline ends are 20 bases apart after V is trimmed by 5 bases and J by 4 bases. As to this clone: Its antigen is still unknown. Base-call qualities are not available, and no considerably larger clone is one nucleotide away.

The source material was peripheral blood, sampled 28 days after the second AZD1222 dose. This clonotype was sampled from an adult who received the AZD1222 COVID-19 vaccine. The chain is encoded by TRBV7-8 joined to TRBJ2-5, with a weak D call of TRBD2 (5 bases match). The DNA reads TGTGCCAGCAGCCGCAGACTCCCTGGAGGCGGAGAGACCCAGTACTTC. The translation is CASSRRLPGGGETQYF.